Following are 3 T cell receptor beta chains from one sample sequenced in a study of cytomegalovirus exposure and HLA in healthy donors. Primers: 60 Vbeta forward and 13 Jbeta reverse. Measured with immunoSEQ multiplex PCR; TCRdb has only the in-frame clones, and not every one. The sample has roughly 200,000 clones, about 10% seen once. Sequencing was done on a sample of PBMCs. The source of these receptors is a woman in her 30s in good health and CMV-seropositive.

This chain links TRBV4-1 with TRBJ2-3; 10 bases fit TRBD2. After removal of 6 bases from V and 0 bases from J, the junction contained 12 bases not matched to a gene. Germline-derived CDR1 and CDR2 are MGHRA and YSYEKL. The CDR3 contains 18 residues. The CDR3 protein is CASRGLAGEGGSTDTQYF. The DNA of the CDR3 is TGCGCCAGCAGGGGGCTAGCGGGAGAGGGGGGAAGCACAGATACGCAGTATTTT.

This chain links TRBV19 with TRBJ2-5, with TRBD1 identical over 9 bases. This CDR3 is built from 13 residues. From germline, CDR1 is LNHDA and CDR2 SQIVND (reference sequence). Germline trimming cut 7 bases from V and 7 bases from J; bases unmatched to any gene: 7. CDR3 DNA sequence: TGTGCCAGTACCCGGGACAGGGAGGGGACCCAGTACTTC. This translates into CASTRDREGTQYF.

On this clone: An end of the junction does not agree with germline; a read error may underlie this. This chain connects TRBV6-5 to TRBJ1-5; TRBD1 agrees at 8 bases. The germline V gene encodes CDR1 MNHEY and CDR2 SVGAGI. The CDR3 covers 14 residues. The CDR3 region is CASSEDRVFQHPNF. As DNA, the CDR3 is TGTGCCAGCAGTGAGGACAGGGTGTTTCAGCACCCGAATTTT.